Listed below are T cell receptor beta chains from one sample, sequenced in a study of blood T cells in healthy people across ages. TCRdb re-called the 5' RACE reads through MiXCR, storing one row per CDR3 protein. The top ten clones hold approximately 10% of a sample with approximately 580,000 distinct CDR3 sequences, under 30% of them seen once. Separately, the same data were catalogued under a study of T cells of mothers and their children.

Material: blood. The source of these receptors is a boy aged 5-17 years in good health. The CDR3 runs from the conserved cysteine through the conserved F or W. D genes are given only for firm matches. Expanded clones are given a class, and other clones once, few, many or no size at all.

v_gene: TRBV28
abundance: few
d_gene: .
j_gene: TRBJ1-6
CDR3nt: TGTGCCAGCAGTTTATGGGGGGGGGATATAAGATCACCCCTCCACTTT
CDR3aa: CASSLWGGDIRSPLHF

v_gene: TRBV12-3/TRBV12-4
abundance: few
d_gene: TRBD2
j_gene: TRBJ2-1
CDR3nt: TGTGCCAGCAGCCCGGGACTAGTTGATGAGCAGTTCTTC
CDR3aa: CASSPGLVDEQFF

v_gene: TRBV7-9
abundance: few
d_gene: TRBD1
j_gene: TRBJ2-7
CDR3nt: TGTGCCAGCAGCAACAAAGAGGGGCAGGGGGCGCTTGGCGAGCAGTACTTC
CDR3aa: CASSNKEGQGALGEQYF

v_gene: TRBV6-6
abundance: .
d_gene: .
j_gene: TRBJ2-7
CDR3nt: TGTGCCAGCAGTACTAGCAGCGAGCAGTACTTC
CDR3aa: CASSTSSEQYF

v_gene: TRBV4-3
abundance: few
d_gene: TRBD2
j_gene: TRBJ2-3
CDR3nt: TGCGCCAGCAGCCAAGCGGGGGGGGCAGATACGCAGTATTTT
CDR3aa: CASSQAGGADTQYF

v_gene: TRBV20-1
abundance: .
d_gene: .
j_gene: TRBJ2-3
CDR3nt: TGCAGTGCTAGAGATCAACGGGGCGATACGCAGTATTTT
CDR3aa: CSARDQRGDTQYF

v_gene: TRBV7-9
abundance: .
d_gene: .
j_gene: TRBJ1-4
CDR3nt: TGTGCCAGCAGCCTGCCGGGGGGGAATGAAAAACTGTTTTTT
CDR3aa: CASSLPGGNEKLFF

v_gene: TRBV20-1
abundance: .
d_gene: TRBD2
j_gene: TRBJ2-7
CDR3nt: TGCAGTGCACTAAGCCCGCTGGGGGGCGGGAGGGGTTCCTACGAGCAGTACTTC
CDR3aa: CSALSPLGGGRGSYEQYF

v_gene: TRBV3-1
abundance: few
d_gene: .
j_gene: TRBJ2-2
CDR3nt: TGTGCCAGCAGCCAGGAGAACACCGGGGAGCTGTTTTTT
CDR3aa: CASSQENTGELFF

v_gene: TRBV24-1
abundance: .
d_gene: .
j_gene: TRBJ1-1
CDR3nt: TGTGCCACCAGTGATTTTCTCGGGGCGAACACTGAAGCTTTCTTT
CDR3aa: CATSDFLGANTEAFF

v_gene: TRBV18
abundance: .
d_gene: .
j_gene: TRBJ2-1
CDR3nt: TGTGCCAGCTCACCACGTAGAACAGTAAACAATGAGCAGTTCTTC
CDR3aa: CASSPRRTVNNEQFF

v_gene: TRBV28
abundance: few
d_gene: TRBD2
j_gene: TRBJ2-1
CDR3nt: TGTGCCAGCAGTCCGGCGGGGGGACCGCCCAATGAGCAGTTCTTC
CDR3aa: CASSPAGGPPNEQFF

v_gene: TRBV30
abundance: few
d_gene: TRBD1
j_gene: TRBJ1-4
CDR3nt: TGTGCCTGGAGTTCCCCGACAGGGCGCGGTGAAAAACTGTTTTTT
CDR3aa: CAWSSPTGRGEKLFF

v_gene: TRBV29-1
abundance: .
d_gene: TRBD1
j_gene: TRBJ2-5
CDR3nt: TGCAGCGTTTCCGCGACAGGGGGCCGAGAGACCCAGTACTTC
CDR3aa: CSVSATGGRETQYF

v_gene: TRBV11-1
abundance: .
d_gene: .
j_gene: TRBJ2-7
CDR3nt: TGTGCCAGCAGTCTAAACAGGGACGAGCAGTACTTC
CDR3aa: CASSLNRDEQYF

v_gene: TRBV6-2/TRBV6-3
abundance: many
d_gene: .
j_gene: TRBJ2-3
CDR3nt: TGTGCCAGCAGTTACTTGACCCGACGCACAGATACGCAGTATTTT
CDR3aa: CASSYLTRRTDTQYF

v_gene: TRBV4-1
abundance: .
d_gene: TRBD1
j_gene: TRBJ1-2
CDR3nt: TGCGCCAGCAGCCAATTCGGGACAGGGTCCATCTATGGCTACACCTTC
CDR3aa: CASSQFGTGSIYGYTF

v_gene: TRBV7-3
abundance: .
d_gene: .
j_gene: TRBJ2-7
CDR3nt: TGTGCCAGCAGCTTACTGGGAAGGGGTTCCTACGAGCAGTACTTC
CDR3aa: CASSLLGRGSYEQYF

v_gene: TRBV30
abundance: .
d_gene: TRBD2
j_gene: TRBJ2-3
CDR3nt: TGTGCCTCGCTGACGCCGGGGGGAGGTACAGATACGCAGTATTTT
CDR3aa: CASLTPGGGTDTQYF

v_gene: TRBV15
abundance: .
d_gene: TRBD1
j_gene: TRBJ2-7
CDR3nt: TGTGCCACCAGCAGAGCGCGCGGACAGGGGGATGGGTACGAGCAGTACTTC
CDR3aa: CATSRARGQGDGYEQYF

v_gene: TRBV28
abundance: .
d_gene: TRBD2
j_gene: TRBJ2-1
CDR3nt: TGTGCCAGCAGTTTATGGGTGCGGGGGGGGAATGAGCAGTTCTTC
CDR3aa: CASSLWVRGGNEQFF

v_gene: TRBV24-1
abundance: .
d_gene: .
j_gene: TRBJ2-5
CDR3nt: TGTGCCACCAGTGATTTAGGAGGGCCAAGGGGAGCACAAGAGACCCAGTACTTC
CDR3aa: CATSDLGGPRGAQETQYF

v_gene: TRBV12-3/TRBV12-4
abundance: .
d_gene: TRBD1
j_gene: TRBJ1-1
CDR3nt: TGTGCCAGCAGTTTAAGGTGGGACAGGGAAACTGAAGCTTTCTTT
CDR3aa: CASSLRWDRETEAFF

v_gene: TRBV4-3
abundance: once
d_gene: .
j_gene: TRBJ2-3
CDR3nt: TGCGCCAGCAGCCAAGAGTCTAGCACAGATACGCAGTATTTT
CDR3aa: CASSQESSTDTQYF

v_gene: TRBV7-2
abundance: .
d_gene: TRBD2
j_gene: TRBJ2-5
CDR3nt: TGTGCCAGCAGCTCCCAAGCGGGGGGTGGGGAGACCCAGTACTTC
CDR3aa: CASSSQAGGGETQYF

v_gene: TRBV6-1
abundance: once
d_gene: .
j_gene: TRBJ1-3
CDR3nt: TGTGCCAGCAGGAAGACCGTTGCCCCCTTAAACACCATATATTTT
CDR3aa: CASRKTVAPLNTIYF

v_gene: TRBV4-3
abundance: few
d_gene: TRBD1
j_gene: TRBJ2-5
CDR3nt: TGCGCCAGCAGCCAACGGGTATGGGACAGGGAGAAGGCCCAGTACTTC
CDR3aa: CASSQRVWDREKAQYF

v_gene: TRBV20-1
abundance: many
d_gene: TRBD1
j_gene: TRBJ1-6
CDR3nt: TGCAGTGCTAGAGATCATGGGCAGGGGGATAATTCACCCCTCCACTTT
CDR3aa: CSARDHGQGDNSPLHF

v_gene: TRBV13
abundance: few
d_gene: TRBD2
j_gene: TRBJ2-1
CDR3nt: TGTGCCAGCAGCCCCGAGCGGGGGGGCCTCGACAATGAGCAGTTCTTC
CDR3aa: CASSPERGGLDNEQFF

v_gene: TRBV27
abundance: few
d_gene: .
j_gene: TRBJ2-7
CDR3nt: TGTGCCAGCAGTTTCTCGGGAGCTTCCTACGAGCAGTACTTC
CDR3aa: CASSFSGASYEQYF

v_gene: TRBV9
abundance: once
d_gene: TRBD2
j_gene: TRBJ2-3
CDR3nt: TGTGCCAGCAGCCAGATAGCGGGAGGGCCCGCAGATACGCAGTATTTT
CDR3aa: CASSQIAGGPADTQYF

v_gene: TRBV6-2/TRBV6-3
abundance: few
d_gene: .
j_gene: TRBJ2-7
CDR3nt: TGCGCCAGCAGTTACTCTATCGGGACGTATCGCTACGAGCAGTACTTC
CDR3aa: CASSYSIGTYRYEQYF

v_gene: TRBV4-1
abundance: .
d_gene: TRBD1
j_gene: TRBJ1-1
CDR3nt: TGCGCCAGCAGCCCGTACCCACGACAATCGCGACAGGGGCTTTATGCTTTCTTT
CDR3aa: CASSPYPRQSRQGLYAFF

v_gene: TRBV20-1
abundance: few
d_gene: .
j_gene: TRBJ2-7
CDR3nt: TGCAGTGCTAGTTGGGGGTTTGATAGCTACGAGCAGTACTTC
CDR3aa: CSASWGFDSYEQYF

v_gene: TRBV24-1
abundance: .
d_gene: TRBD1
j_gene: TRBJ2-6
CDR3nt: TGTGCCACCAGCCTATCGCCGGGACAGGGCTCCGGGGCCAACGTCCTGACTTTC
CDR3aa: CATSLSPGQGSGANVLTF

v_gene: TRBV12-3/TRBV12-4
abundance: many
d_gene: .
j_gene: TRBJ1-1
CDR3nt: TGTGCCAGCAGCCTGGGGGGGGGAAACACTGAAGCTTTCTTT
CDR3aa: CASSLGGGNTEAFF

v_gene: TRBV29-1
abundance: .
d_gene: TRBD1
j_gene: TRBJ2-5
CDR3nt: TGCAGCGTTGCAGGGACAGGGAGTGGGGAGACCCAGTACTTC
CDR3aa: CSVAGTGSGETQYF

v_gene: TRBV20-1
abundance: once
d_gene: .
j_gene: TRBJ1-2
CDR3nt: TGCAGTGCTAGCGTTGGGACACGCGATGGCTACACCTTC
CDR3aa: CSASVGTRDGYTF

v_gene: TRBV7-2
abundance: .
d_gene: TRBD1
j_gene: TRBJ2-5
CDR3nt: TGTGCCAGCAGCCTAGGGACAGGGTGGGGGGAGACCCAGTACTTC
CDR3aa: CASSLGTGWGETQYF

v_gene: TRBV6-6
abundance: .
d_gene: .
j_gene: TRBJ2-3
CDR3nt: TGTGCCACCGAATCGGGGCAAGAAACAGATACGCAGTATTTT
CDR3aa: CATESGQETDTQYF

v_gene: TRBV28
abundance: few
d_gene: .
j_gene: TRBJ1-6
CDR3nt: TGTGCCAGCAGCCCTTTTCCAACAGGACTCAATTCACCCCTCCACTTT
CDR3aa: CASSPFPTGLNSPLHF

v_gene: TRBV7-9
abundance: .
d_gene: .
j_gene: TRBJ2-1
CDR3nt: TGTGCCAGCAGCTTAGTCGGGGCTCGGCAGTTCTTC
CDR3aa: CASSLVGARQFF

v_gene: TRBV15
abundance: once
d_gene: .
j_gene: TRBJ2-4
CDR3nt: TGTGCCACCAGCAGAGTCGGAGCGCTAGCCAAAAACATTCAGTACTTC
CDR3aa: CATSRVGALAKNIQYF

v_gene: TRBV5-6
abundance: .
d_gene: .
j_gene: TRBJ2-5
CDR3nt: TGTGCCAGCAGCTTGATATGGGGCGCTCAAGAGACCCAGTACTTC
CDR3aa: CASSLIWGAQETQYF

v_gene: TRBV20-1
abundance: .
d_gene: TRBD2
j_gene: TRBJ2-1
CDR3nt: TGCAGTGCCACCAGGACTAGCGGGACCGAGGATGAGCAGTTCTTC
CDR3aa: CSATRTSGTEDEQFF

v_gene: TRBV6-4
abundance: .
d_gene: TRBD1
j_gene: TRBJ2-2
CDR3nt: TGTGCCAGCAGTGACAAGACAGGGTCGAACACCGGGGAGCTGTTTTTT
CDR3aa: CASSDKTGSNTGELFF

v_gene: TRBV12-3/TRBV12-4
abundance: many
d_gene: .
j_gene: TRBJ1-2
CDR3nt: TGTGCCAGCAGTTTGGTAGGCGTTGACTATGGCTACACCTTC
CDR3aa: CASSLVGVDYGYTF

v_gene: TRBV4-1
abundance: .
d_gene: .
j_gene: TRBJ1-2
CDR3nt: TGCGCCAGCAGCCAATGGACAGATGACTATGGCTACACCTTC
CDR3aa: CASSQWTDDYGYTF

v_gene: TRBV29-1
abundance: .
d_gene: .
j_gene: TRBJ2-1
CDR3nt: TGCAGCGTTGACCATTTTTTACGCGGGGATAAATACAATGAGCAGTTCTTC
CDR3aa: CSVDHFLRGDKYNEQFF

v_gene: TRBV12-3/TRBV12-4
abundance: few
d_gene: TRBD1
j_gene: TRBJ2-6
CDR3nt: TGTGCCAGCAGACCCGGGACAGGGATCGGCATCTCTGGGGCCAACGTCCTAACTTTC
CDR3aa: CASRPGTGIGISGANVLTF

v_gene: TRBV20-1
abundance: .
d_gene: TRBD2
j_gene: TRBJ2-7
CDR3nt: TGCAGTGCACCCCAGACAGGGAGAAGTAGTCTTAGCGGGAGGGTACCCTACGAGCAGTACTTC
CDR3aa: CSAPQTGRSSLSGRVPYEQYF

v_gene: TRBV7-2
abundance: .
d_gene: .
j_gene: TRBJ2-4
CDR3nt: TGTGCCAGCAGCTTAGAGGGGGGCATTCAGTACTTC
CDR3aa: CASSLEGGIQYF

v_gene: TRBV7-2
abundance: .
d_gene: TRBD2
j_gene: TRBJ2-4
CDR3nt: TGTGCCAGCAGCCATAGGACTAGCGGAGAACCCAAAAACATTCAGTACTTC
CDR3aa: CASSHRTSGEPKNIQYF

v_gene: TRBV7-2
abundance: .
d_gene: .
j_gene: TRBJ2-5
CDR3nt: TGTGCCAGCAGCTTAATGGGGGGCGCAGAGACCCAGTACTTC
CDR3aa: CASSLMGGAETQYF

v_gene: TRBV7-6
abundance: few
d_gene: TRBD1
j_gene: TRBJ2-6
CDR3nt: TGTGCCAGCAGCTTACCAAATACAGGGGCCCCTGGGGCCAACGTCCTGACTTTC
CDR3aa: CASSLPNTGAPGANVLTF